The rows below give T cell receptor beta chains drawn from one sample of a study of control samples from healthy donors and cancer patients. TCRdb's copy holds only in-frame clones and misses some; the assay was immunoSEQ multiplex PCR. The sample has more than 95,000 clones; 80% to 90% are singletons. Sequenced: blood. The receptors originated from a man in his sixties in good health. Each CDR3 is given without its conserved first and last residue.

v_call	j_call	cdr3_aa
TRBV10-2	TRBJ1-2	ASSAAGLSGYT
TRBV10-1	TRBJ2-3	ASQRDGTDTQY
TRBV28	TRBJ1-4	ASSSGQGEKLF
TRBV19	TRBJ2-2	ASAGTAGVTGELF
TRBV5-1	TRBJ1-4	ASSVQGAEGEKLF
TRBV19	TRBJ1-1	ASTKFGGVGTEAF
TRBV24-1	TRBJ1-2	ATSGRGDGYT
TRBV7-3	TRBJ2-3	ASSLTAGERDTQY
TRBV28	TRBJ1-1	ASSLGQSNTEAF
TRBV7-2	TRBJ2-7	ASSYRDRGYEQY
TRBV29-1	TRBJ1-2	SVEDGTYGYT